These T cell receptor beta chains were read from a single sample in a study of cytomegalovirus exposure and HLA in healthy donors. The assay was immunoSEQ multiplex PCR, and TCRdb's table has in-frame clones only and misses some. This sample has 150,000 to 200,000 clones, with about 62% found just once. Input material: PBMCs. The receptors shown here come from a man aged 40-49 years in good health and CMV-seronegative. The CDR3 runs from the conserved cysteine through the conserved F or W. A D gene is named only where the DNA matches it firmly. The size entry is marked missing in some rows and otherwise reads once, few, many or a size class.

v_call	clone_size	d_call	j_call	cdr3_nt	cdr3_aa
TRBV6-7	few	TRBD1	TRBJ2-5	TGTGCCAGCGGACAGGGTCTCACGTCCCAGTACTTC	CASGQGLTSQYF
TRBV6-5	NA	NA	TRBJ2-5	TGTGCCAGCAGAGTGGCCGGGATTCAAGAGACCCAGTACTTC	CASRVAGIQETQYF
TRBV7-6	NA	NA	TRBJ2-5	TGTGCCAGCAGCTTATACGGGTCGGAGGCCCAGTACTTC	CASSLYGSEAQYF
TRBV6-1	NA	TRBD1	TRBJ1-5	TGTGCCAGCAGTAATGGACAGGGGAACCAGCCCCAGCATTTT	CASSNGQGNQPQHF
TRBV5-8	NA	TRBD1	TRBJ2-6	TGTGCCAGCAGCTCCACCGGGACAGGGTACTCTGGGGCCAACGTCCTGACTTTC	CASSSTGTGYSGANVLTF
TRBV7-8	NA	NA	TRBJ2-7	TGTGCCAGCAGCTTAGAGAGGGGCGGGGGCTTTTACGAGCAGTACTTC	CASSLERGGGFYEQYF
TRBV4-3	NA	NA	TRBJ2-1	TGCGCCAGCAGCCAAGATTGGACTGACTCCTACAATGAGCAGTTCTTC	CASSQDWTDSYNEQFF
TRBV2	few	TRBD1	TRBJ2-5	TGTGCCAGCGGTTGGGACAGGGGGGATCGGTACTTC	CASGWDRGDRYF
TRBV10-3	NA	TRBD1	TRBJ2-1	TGTGCCATCACCTCGGACAGGGGGGGCAATGAGCAGTTCTTC	CAITSDRGGNEQFF
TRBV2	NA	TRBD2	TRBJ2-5	TGTGCCAGCAGTGGGCGATCAGCGGGGGTGGAGACCCAGTACTTC	CASSGRSAGVETQYF
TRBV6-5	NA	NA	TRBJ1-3	TGTGCCAGCAGCCGCAGGGATGGAAACACCATATATTTT	CASSRRDGNTIYF
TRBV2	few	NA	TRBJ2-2	TGTGCCAGCAGTGAAGCGAAACAGAAACCCGGGGAGCTGTTTTTT	CASSEAKQKPGELFF
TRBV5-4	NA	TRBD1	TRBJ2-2	TGTGCCAGCAGCGTGCCCGGGACAGGGAAATCCGGGGAGCTGTTTTTT	CASSVPGTGKSGELFF
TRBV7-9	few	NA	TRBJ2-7	TGTGCCAGCAGCCGCCGGGACTTTGCCTACGAGCAGTACTTC	CASSRRDFAYEQYF
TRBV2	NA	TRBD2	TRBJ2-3	TGTGCCAGCAGTGGGGTAGCGGGGGTCACAGATACGCAGTATTTT	CASSGVAGVTDTQYF
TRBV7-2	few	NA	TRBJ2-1	TGTGCCAGCAGCTCCCGGGGTGGGGCCTACAATGAGCAGTTCTTC	CASSSRGGAYNEQFF
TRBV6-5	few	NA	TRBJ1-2	TGTGCCAGCAGTTACCCGGGGGGGGGAGGTGGCTACACCTTC	CASSYPGGGGGYTF
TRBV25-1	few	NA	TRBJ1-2	TGTGCCAGCAGTGAAAGGGGGAGCTATGGCTACACCTTC	CASSERGSYGYTF
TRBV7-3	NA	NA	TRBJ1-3	TGTGCCAGCAGCGAAAGTCCCCCAGGGGTGTCTGGAAACACCATATATTTT	CASSESPPGVSGNTIYF
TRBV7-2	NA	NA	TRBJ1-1	TGTGCCAGCAGCCCCCAGTCCGGGGACACTGAAGCTTTCTTT	CASSPQSGDTEAFF
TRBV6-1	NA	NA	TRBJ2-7	TGTGCCAGCAGTGAAACTCTCTACGAGCAGTACTTC	CASSETLYEQYF
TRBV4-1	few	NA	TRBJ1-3	TGCGCCAGCAGCCAAGTAGGACAGAGACACTCTGGAAACACCATATATTTT	CASSQVGQRHSGNTIYF
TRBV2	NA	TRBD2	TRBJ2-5	TGTGCCAGCAGTGAAGGGGGGAGCGGGGGGCTACAAGAGACCCAGTACTTC	CASSEGGSGGLQETQYF
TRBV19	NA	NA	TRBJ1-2	TGTGCCAGTACCTCGCCGGACTCCCGACGGGGCTACACCTTC	CASTSPDSRRGYTF
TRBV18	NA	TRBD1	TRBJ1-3	TGTGCCAGCTCACCTCCCGGGACAGACTCTGGAAACACCATATATTTT	CASSPPGTDSGNTIYF
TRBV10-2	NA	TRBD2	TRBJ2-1	TGCGCCAGCAGTGAAGCGGGAGGGTCCTACAATGAGCAGTTCTTC	CASSEAGGSYNEQFF
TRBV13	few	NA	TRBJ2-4	TGTGCCAGCAGCCGTGGAGTGACTTTAGCCAAAAACATTCAGTACTTC	CASSRGVTLAKNIQYF
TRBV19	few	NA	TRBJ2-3	TGTGCCAGTAGTATAGCACAGGGTTGCCCAGATACGCAGTATTTT	CASSIAQGCPDTQYF
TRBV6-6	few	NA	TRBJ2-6	TGTGCCAGCAGTTACTCCCAGTCCGTCCTGACTTTC	CASSYSQSVLTF
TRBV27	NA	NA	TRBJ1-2	TGTGCCAGCAGTTTTACCCAGGGTGTGGGATATGGCTACACCTTC	CASSFTQGVGYGYTF
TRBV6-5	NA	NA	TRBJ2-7	TGTGCCAGCAGGGGGACAACCCTGGCCGAGCAGTACTTC	CASRGTTLAEQYF
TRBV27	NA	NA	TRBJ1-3	TGTGCCAGCTCGCGGGGGGCTGGAAACACCATATATTTT	CASSRGAGNTIYF
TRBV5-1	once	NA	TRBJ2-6	TGCGCCAGCAGCTTAGCCTCTGGGGCCAACGTCCTGACTTTC	CASSLASGANVLTF
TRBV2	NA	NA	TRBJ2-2	TGTGCCGCAAGGCCGACACGGAACACCGGGGAGCTGTTTTTT	CAARPTRNTGELFF
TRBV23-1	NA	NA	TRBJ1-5	TGCGCCAGCAGTCAATGCGGCCCATGTAGCAATCAGCCCCAGCATTTT	CASSQCGPCSNQPQHF
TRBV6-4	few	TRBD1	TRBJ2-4	TGTGCCAGCAGCCCCGGGACAGGGGGAAACATTCAGTACTTC	CASSPGTGGNIQYF
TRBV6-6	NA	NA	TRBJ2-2	TGTGCCAGCCGTAGCGCGAACACCGGGGAGCTGTTTTTT	CASRSANTGELFF
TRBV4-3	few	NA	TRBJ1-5	TGCGCCAGCAGCCAAGATTGGGCTAACGGCCAGCCCCAGCATTTT	CASSQDWANGQPQHF
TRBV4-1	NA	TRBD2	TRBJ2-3	TGCGCCAGTAAAATAGCGGGGACGGGAGATACGCAGTATTTT	CASKIAGTGDTQYF
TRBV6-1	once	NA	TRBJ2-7	TGTGCCAGCAGGGAGACAGCGTTCTACGAGCAGTACTTC	CASRETAFYEQYF
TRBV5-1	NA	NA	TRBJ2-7	TGCGCCAGCAGAAGGAGGGGGCTTGAAGAAACCTACGAGCAGTACTTC	CASRRRGLEETYEQYF
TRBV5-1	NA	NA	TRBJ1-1	TGCGCCAGCAGCCCCCGGGGGGCGGGGGACAACACTGAAGCTTTCTTT	CASSPRGAGDNTEAFF
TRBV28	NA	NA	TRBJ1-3	TGTGCCAGCAGTTTTGCAGGGTTTGGAAACACCATATATTTT	CASSFAGFGNTIYF
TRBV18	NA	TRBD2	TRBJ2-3	TGTGCCAGCTCCCCAATAGCGGGAGGGGGAGATACGCAGTATTTT	CASSPIAGGGDTQYF
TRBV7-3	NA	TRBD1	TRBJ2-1	TGTGCCAGCAGCTCCTCGACAGGGAATGAGCAGTTCTTC	CASSSSTGNEQFF
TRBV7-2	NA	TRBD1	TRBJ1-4	TGTGCCAGCAGCTACGGCCCAGGGGGGCGAGAAAAACTGTTTTTT	CASSYGPGGREKLFF
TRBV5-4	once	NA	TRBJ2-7	TGTGCCAGCAGCTTGAGAACAGGCAAAGACTACGAGCAGTACTTC	CASSLRTGKDYEQYF
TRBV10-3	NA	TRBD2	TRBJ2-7	TGTGCCATCGGAGGGGAAACTAGCGGCTACGAGCAGTACTTC	CAIGGETSGYEQYF
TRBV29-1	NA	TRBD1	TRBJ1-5	TGCAGCGTTCCTGGGACAGGGAATCAGCCCCAGCATTTT	CSVPGTGNQPQHF
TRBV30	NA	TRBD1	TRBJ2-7	TGTGCCTACCGGGACAGGGGTCCCGAGCAGTACTTC	CAYRDRGPEQYF
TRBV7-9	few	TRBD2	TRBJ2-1	TGTTCCAGCAGCTTTTCTAGCGGGGGGAGCGCTGAGCAGTTCTTC	CSSSFSSGGSAEQFF
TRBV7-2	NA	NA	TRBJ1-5	TGTGCCAGCAGCTTAATTGGAGGGAATAGCAATCAGCCCCAGCATTTT	CASSLIGGNSNQPQHF
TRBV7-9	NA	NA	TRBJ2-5	TGTGCCAGCAGCTTAGAGACACTCCAAGAGACCCAGTACTTC	CASSLETLQETQYF
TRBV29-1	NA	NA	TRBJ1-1	TGCAGCGTTACCACAGGGTGGAACACTGAAGCTTTCTTT	CSVTTGWNTEAFF
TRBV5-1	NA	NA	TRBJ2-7	TGCGCCAGCAGCAGAGGGGAGGCCTACGAGCAGTACTTC	CASSRGEAYEQYF